This T cell receptor (beta chain) was sequenced during a study of spatial heterogeneity in lung cancer. Study-level background: Any follow-up PBMC samples that were available went on to be sequenced, and the median time to follow-up was about two years after resection. Within raw reads, each unique TCR and UMI combination appeared on average more than ten times. Regarding the study as a whole: Tumor TCRs that were ubiquitous and expanded showed up in blood more at resection than follow-up.

From the 5' RACE reads, TCRdb called clonotypes with MiXCR, one entry per CDR3 protein. The sample lists tens of thousands of distinct CDR3 sequences, almost 5.5% occurring once. Trimming took 3 bases from V and 1 from J, leaving 6 bases between them. This CDR3 is 13 amino acids long. The time point: blood at routine non-recurrence follow-up after resection. This clonotype was observed many times. Its target is unknown. The TCR was taken from a female donor with early-stage non-small cell lung cancer. The sequencing used PBMCs, collected at follow-up. The chain joins TRBV12-3 or TRBV12-4 to TRBJ1-1; D is ambiguous. The CDR3 region is CASSFAGNTEAFF. The CDR3 bases are TGTGCCAGCAGTTTCGCGGGGAACACTGAAGCTTTCTTT.